This is a list of T cell receptor beta chains from one sample in a study of cytomegalovirus exposure and HLA in healthy donors. Clones were read by immunoSEQ multiplex PCR, and TCRdb kept only the in-frame ones, dropping some. The table shows 90,000 to 100,000 clones, with 93% occurring only once. Material: PBMCs. These TCRs come from a woman aged 25-40 years in good health and CMV-seropositive. The CDR3 runs from the conserved cysteine through the conserved F or W. Fields, in order: D gene, V gene, J gene, clone size, CDR3 DNA, CDR3 protein. A D gene is named only where the DNA matches it firmly. Some rows have no size entry. The others give once, few or many, or a class for an expanded clone.

D gene: -; V gene: TRBV9; J gene: TRBJ2-1; clone size: -; CDR3 DNA: TGTGCCAGCAGCGTAGCTGAAGGGGAAATGCGGGACTACAATGAGCAGTTCTTC; CDR3 protein: CASSVAEGEMRDYNEQFF
D gene: TRBD1; V gene: TRBV6-4; J gene: TRBJ1-1; clone size: -; CDR3 DNA: TGTGCCAGCAGTGGGGAGGCAGGGGGTACGGCTTTCTTT; CDR3 protein: CASSGEAGGTAFF
D gene: -; V gene: TRBV25-1; J gene: TRBJ1-1; clone size: -; CDR3 DNA: TGTGCCAGCAGTGGGTGGGGCAGTAAGAACACTGAAGCTTTCTTT; CDR3 protein: CASSGWGSKNTEAFF
D gene: TRBD1; V gene: TRBV6-5; J gene: TRBJ2-5; clone size: -; CDR3 DNA: TGTGCCAGCAGTCGCGGACAGGGGGCCGAGGAGACCCAGTACTTC; CDR3 protein: CASSRGQGAEETQYF
D gene: TRBD1; V gene: TRBV28; J gene: TRBJ1-2; clone size: -; CDR3 DNA: TGTGCCAGCAAAAACAGGGGTAACTATGGCTACACCTTC; CDR3 protein: CASKNRGNYGYTF
D gene: TRBD1; V gene: TRBV7-8; J gene: TRBJ2-1; clone size: -; CDR3 DNA: TGTGCCAGCAGCAACCGGGACAGATACAATGAGCAGTTCTTC; CDR3 protein: CASSNRDRYNEQFF
D gene: -; V gene: TRBV7-2; J gene: TRBJ2-7; clone size: -; CDR3 DNA: TGTGCCAGCAGCTTGTCCCCAGCGGGCTCCTACGAGCAGTACTTC; CDR3 protein: CASSLSPAGSYEQYF
D gene: TRBD1; V gene: TRBV13; J gene: TRBJ2-3; clone size: -; CDR3 DNA: TGTGCCAGCAGCTTAATGTCCCGGACAGGGATAGGAGATACGCAGTATTTT; CDR3 protein: CASSLMSRTGIGDTQYF
D gene: -; V gene: TRBV19; J gene: TRBJ2-1; clone size: -; CDR3 DNA: TGTGCCAGTAGTATAGGCCGCGGACTGCAGACCCCCTCCTACAATGAGCAGTTCTTC; CDR3 protein: CASSIGRGLQTPSYNEQFF
D gene: -; V gene: TRBV29-1; J gene: TRBJ2-7; clone size: -; CDR3 DNA: TGCAGCCCACAGGACATCTTATACGAGCAGTACTTC; CDR3 protein: CSPQDILYEQYF
D gene: TRBD2; V gene: TRBV7-9; J gene: TRBJ2-1; clone size: -; CDR3 DNA: TGTGCCAGCAGCCCTACTAGCGGGAGCGGCTATGAGCAGTTCTTC; CDR3 protein: CASSPTSGSGYEQFF
D gene: TRBD1; V gene: TRBV6-6; J gene: TRBJ1-1; clone size: -; CDR3 DNA: TGTGCCAGCACTACAGGGGGGGCTGAAGCTTTCTTT; CDR3 protein: CASTTGGAEAFF
D gene: -; V gene: TRBV5-4; J gene: TRBJ1-5; clone size: -; CDR3 DNA: TGTGCCAGCAGCTTGCACGGTCAGCCCCAGCATTTT; CDR3 protein: CASSLHGQPQHF
D gene: TRBD1; V gene: TRBV9; J gene: TRBJ2-1; clone size: once; CDR3 DNA: TGTGCCAGCAGCCCCCGGACAGGTGTTCATGAGCAGTTCTTC; CDR3 protein: CASSPRTGVHEQFF
D gene: -; V gene: TRBV2; J gene: TRBJ2-2; clone size: -; CDR3 DNA: TGTGCCAGCACAAGGGACAAGAACACCGGGGAGCTGTTTTTT; CDR3 protein: CASTRDKNTGELFF
D gene: -; V gene: TRBV9; J gene: TRBJ1-5; clone size: -; CDR3 DNA: TGTGCCAGCAGCGTAGCAGGAGGGGCTCAGCCCCAGCATTTT; CDR3 protein: CASSVAGGAQPQHF
D gene: -; V gene: TRBV9; J gene: TRBJ2-2; clone size: -; CDR3 DNA: TGTGCCAGCAGCGTAGCTGTGGGAGACACCGGGGAGCTGTTTTTT; CDR3 protein: CASSVAVGDTGELFF
D gene: -; V gene: TRBV30; J gene: TRBJ2-4; clone size: -; CDR3 DNA: TGTGCCTGGAGTGTCCCGGGTAGCGGAAAAAACATTCAGTACTTC; CDR3 protein: CAWSVPGSGKNIQYF
D gene: TRBD1; V gene: TRBV27; J gene: TRBJ2-2; clone size: -; CDR3 DNA: TGTGCCAGCAGTTTATCCTGGACAGGGGCCGGGGAGCTGTTTTTT; CDR3 protein: CASSLSWTGAGELFF
D gene: TRBD2; V gene: TRBV18; J gene: TRBJ2-5; clone size: -; CDR3 DNA: TGTGCCAGCTCACCACGGACTAGCGGAGTCCAAGAGACCCAGTACTTC; CDR3 protein: CASSPRTSGVQETQYF
D gene: -; V gene: TRBV19; J gene: TRBJ2-4; clone size: -; CDR3 DNA: TGTGCCAGTAGTATCCGGGGAAATGGAAACATTCAGTACTTC; CDR3 protein: CASSIRGNGNIQYF
D gene: -; V gene: TRBV27; J gene: TRBJ1-2; clone size: once; CDR3 DNA: TGTGCCAGCAGGGGGGCCGGCTATGGCTACACCTTC; CDR3 protein: CASRGAGYGYTF
D gene: -; V gene: TRBV28; J gene: TRBJ1-3; clone size: -; CDR3 DNA: TGTGCCAGCAACGCAAGACAAGTTTCTGGAAACACCATATATTTT; CDR3 protein: CASNARQVSGNTIYF
D gene: -; V gene: TRBV2; J gene: TRBJ2-7; clone size: -; CDR3 DNA: TGTGCCAGCAGTGAAGGTCCGGAGATCTCCTACGAGCAGTACTTC; CDR3 protein: CASSEGPEISYEQYF
D gene: TRBD1; V gene: TRBV5-1; J gene: TRBJ2-5; clone size: -; CDR3 DNA: TGCGCCAGCAGCCAGGGACAGGGTAGCCAAGAGACCCAGTACTTC; CDR3 protein: CASSQGQGSQETQYF
D gene: TRBD1; V gene: TRBV13; J gene: TRBJ2-1; clone size: -; CDR3 DNA: TGTGCCAGCAGCTTAACCGGGACAGACTACAGTGAGCAGTTCTTC; CDR3 protein: CASSLTGTDYSEQFF
D gene: -; V gene: TRBV5-6; J gene: TRBJ1-4; clone size: -; CDR3 DNA: TGTGCCAGCAGCCGAGACTTCGACTCACGAACTAATGAAAAACTGTTTTTT; CDR3 protein: CASSRDFDSRTNEKLFF
D gene: -; V gene: TRBV19; J gene: TRBJ1-4; clone size: -; CDR3 DNA: TGTGCCAGTAGTATAGAACCGGTTACTAATGAAAAACTGTTTTTT; CDR3 protein: CASSIEPVTNEKLFF
D gene: -; V gene: TRBV10-3; J gene: TRBJ1-1; clone size: -; CDR3 DNA: TGTGCCATCAGGCCAAGGGGGGGGGCTGAAGCTTTCTTT; CDR3 protein: CAIRPRGGAEAFF
D gene: -; V gene: TRBV29-1; J gene: TRBJ2-5; clone size: once; CDR3 DNA: TGCAGCGTGGGGACTGAATTTGAAGAGACCCAGTACTTC; CDR3 protein: CSVGTEFEETQYF
D gene: TRBD1; V gene: TRBV2; J gene: TRBJ1-5; clone size: once; CDR3 DNA: TGTGCCAGCAGTGAAGCTATTGGGACAGTGGCAGATCAGCCCCAGCATTTT; CDR3 protein: CASSEAIGTVADQPQHF
D gene: TRBD2; V gene: TRBV18; J gene: TRBJ2-3; clone size: -; CDR3 DNA: TGTGCCAGCTCTCCTAGATCAGGGAGGGGCACAGATACGCAGTATTTT; CDR3 protein: CASSPRSGRGTDTQYF
D gene: TRBD1; V gene: TRBV28; J gene: TRBJ1-2; clone size: -; CDR3 DNA: TGTGCCAGCAGCCTACCGGGGGACAGGTTATATGGCTACACCTTC; CDR3 protein: CASSLPGDRLYGYTF
D gene: -; V gene: TRBV11-2; J gene: TRBJ2-6; clone size: few; CDR3 DNA: TGTGCCAGCAGCTCTGCCCGACTTAGTGCGCCTGGGGCCAACGTCCTGACTTTC; CDR3 protein: CASSSARLSAPGANVLTF
D gene: TRBD2; V gene: TRBV6-1; J gene: TRBJ2-1; clone size: few; CDR3 DNA: TGTGCCAGCAGGGTGGGACTAGCGGGGTACAATGAGCAGTTCTTC; CDR3 protein: CASRVGLAGYNEQFF
D gene: TRBD1; V gene: TRBV6-1; J gene: TRBJ1-2; clone size: -; CDR3 DNA: TGTGCCAGCAGGACAGGGAGGTATGGCTACACCTTC; CDR3 protein: CASRTGRYGYTF
D gene: -; V gene: TRBV19; J gene: TRBJ1-3; clone size: -; CDR3 DNA: TGTGCCAGTAGTATGCAGGACTACTCTGGAAACACCATATATTTT; CDR3 protein: CASSMQDYSGNTIYF
D gene: TRBD2; V gene: TRBV9; J gene: TRBJ2-1; clone size: -; CDR3 DNA: TGTGCCAGCAGCGCTACCCTAGCGGGAGGTCAGGGTAGATATGAGCAGTTCTTC; CDR3 protein: CASSATLAGGQGRYEQFF
D gene: TRBD2; V gene: TRBV29-1; J gene: TRBJ2-3; clone size: -; CDR3 DNA: TGCAGCGGGGGAGGGACTACGTCCTCTAGCACAGATACGCAGTATTTT; CDR3 protein: CSGGGTTSSSTDTQYF
D gene: -; V gene: TRBV21-1; J gene: TRBJ2-7; clone size: -; CDR3 DNA: TGTGCCAGCAGCAAAAGGAGCGGGAGGGTAACCTACGAGCAGTACTTC; CDR3 protein: CASSKRSGRVTYEQYF
D gene: TRBD2; V gene: TRBV30; J gene: TRBJ2-2; clone size: -; CDR3 DNA: TGTGCCTGGAGTGTCCGAGCGGGAGGGCCGGGTACCGGGGAGCTGTTTTTT; CDR3 protein: CAWSVRAGGPGTGELFF